The TCR beta chain under discussion was sequenced for a study of read filtering for tumor transcriptome and immune sequencing. Study in general: Per sample, TCR-region reads ranged about 4 to 11 million by IR-seq, 85 to 1273 by RNA-seq.

Study observations and caveats: Sorted CD138-negative bone marrow cells were not purified T cells. Approximately 82% of IR-seq clonotypes had a single read, yet these held approximately 3.5% of reads.

Molecular barcoded adaptors covering alpha/delta and beta/gamma chains were used on approximately 400 ng RNA. TCRdb itself ran the reads through MiXCR, one entry per CDR3 protein. Among 50,000 to 65,000 distinct CDR3 sequences listed, roughly 12% were seen once. The CDR3 runs 14 residues. Trimming pared 3 bases from V and 2 bases from J, leaving 9 bases between. In germline, CDR1 is MDHEN, CDR2 SYDVKM. This clonotype was seen at least ten times. The antigen remains undetermined. Source material: a population of CD138-negative cells sorted from bone marrow. The chain employs TRBV28 and TRBJ2-3; the D gene is possibly TRBD1 (6 bases). The TCR originated in a donor at least 40 years old with multiple myeloma. The CDR3 here is CASSFTGPTDTQYF. As DNA, the CDR3 is TGTGCCAGCAGTTTTACAGGGCCCACAGATACGCAGTATTTT.